This T cell receptor (beta chain) was identified during a study of radiation and T cells in renal cell carcinoma. Study details: Nephrectomy followed 15 Gy stereotactic body radiation by 4 weeks. General study results and limits: In blood, top tumor clones expanded by 2 weeks, shrinking by 4.

Details on this clone: Its matching antigen is unknown.

The J segment lost 7 bases and the V segment lost 3 bases, leaving 4 bases of the junction unmatched. Germline values: CDR1 SGHTA, CDR2 FQGNSA. This CDR3 region has 15 residues. Time point given: blood 2 weeks post-SBRT. The treatment was: 15 Gy SBRT to primary tumor, nephrectomy 4 weeks later. Assay used: immunoSEQ multiplex PCR; TCRdb lists only in-frame clones, some missing. The repertoire has about 130,000 clones, about 81% of them found once; the top ten carry approximately 2%. This chain connects TRBV7-2 to TRBJ1-6; 9 bases are shared with TRBD1. The TCR sequence derives from a woman aged 55-70 years with renal cell carcinoma. The sample in question was blood, obtained from a patient whose treatment included radiotherapy and nephrectomy. The CDR3 sequence: CASSFLTGGNSPLHF. In DNA form, the CDR3 reads TGTGCCAGCAGCTTCCTGACAGGGGGAAATTCACCCCTCCACTTT. Full variable domain (outside the CDR3, taken from reference TRBV7-2 and TRBJ1-6): GAGVSQSPSNKVTEKGKDVELRCDPISGHTALYWYRQSLGQGLEFLIYFQGNSAPDKSGLPSDRFSAERTGGSVSTLTIQRTQQEDSAVYLCASSFLTGGNSPLHFGNGTRLTVT.